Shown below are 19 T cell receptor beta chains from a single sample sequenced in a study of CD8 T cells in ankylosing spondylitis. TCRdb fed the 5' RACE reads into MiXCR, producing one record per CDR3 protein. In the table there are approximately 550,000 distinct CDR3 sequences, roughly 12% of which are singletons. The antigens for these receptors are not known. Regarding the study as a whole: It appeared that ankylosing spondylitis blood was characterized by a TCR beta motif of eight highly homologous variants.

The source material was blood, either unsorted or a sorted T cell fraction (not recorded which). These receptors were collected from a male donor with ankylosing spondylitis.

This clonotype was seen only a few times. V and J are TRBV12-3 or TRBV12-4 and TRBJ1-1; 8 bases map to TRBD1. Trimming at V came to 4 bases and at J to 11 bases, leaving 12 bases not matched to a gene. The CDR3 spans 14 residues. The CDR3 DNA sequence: TGTGCCAGCAGTTCAAGGGACAGGCTAGGTCGGGCTTTCTTT. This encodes CASSSRDRLGRAFF.

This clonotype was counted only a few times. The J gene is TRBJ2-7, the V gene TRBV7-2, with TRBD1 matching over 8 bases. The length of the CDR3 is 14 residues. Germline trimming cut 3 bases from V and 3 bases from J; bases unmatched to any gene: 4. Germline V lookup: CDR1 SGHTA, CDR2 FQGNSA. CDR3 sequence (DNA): TGTGCCAGCAGCTTCCGGGACAGGCGCTACGAGCAGTACTTC. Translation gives CASSFRDRRYEQYF.

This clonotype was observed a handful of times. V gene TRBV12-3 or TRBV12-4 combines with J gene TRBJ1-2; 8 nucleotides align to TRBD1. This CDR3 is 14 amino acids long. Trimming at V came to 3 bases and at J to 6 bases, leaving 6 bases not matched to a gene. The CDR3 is CASSFGTGLDGYTF. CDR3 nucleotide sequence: TGTGCCAGCAGTTTCGGGACAGGTTTGGATGGCTACACCTTC.

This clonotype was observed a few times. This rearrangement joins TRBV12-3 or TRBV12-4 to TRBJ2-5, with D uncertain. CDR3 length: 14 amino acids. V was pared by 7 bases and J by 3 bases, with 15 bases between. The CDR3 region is CASTLGPMKETQYF. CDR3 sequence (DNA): TGTGCCAGCACCCTTGGTCCTATGAAAGAGACCCAGTACTTC.

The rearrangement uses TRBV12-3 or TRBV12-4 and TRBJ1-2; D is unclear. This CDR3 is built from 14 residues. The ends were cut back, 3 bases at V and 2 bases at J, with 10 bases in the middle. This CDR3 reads CASSFIGPNYGYTF. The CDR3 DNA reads TGTGCCAGCAGTTTTATCGGCCCGAACTATGGCTACACCTTC.

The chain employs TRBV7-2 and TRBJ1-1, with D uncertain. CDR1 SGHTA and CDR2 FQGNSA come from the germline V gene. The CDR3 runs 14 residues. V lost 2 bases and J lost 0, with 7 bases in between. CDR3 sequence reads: CASSLFTMNTEAFF. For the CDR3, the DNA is TGTGCCAGCAGCTTATTTACCATGAACACTGAAGCTTTCTTT.

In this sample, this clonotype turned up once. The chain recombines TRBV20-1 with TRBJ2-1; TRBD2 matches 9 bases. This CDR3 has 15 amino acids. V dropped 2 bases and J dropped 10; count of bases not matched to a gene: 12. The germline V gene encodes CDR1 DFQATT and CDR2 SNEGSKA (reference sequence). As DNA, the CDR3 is TGCAGTGCTAGACCTTTGTTGAAGCGGGAGGCAGAGCAGTTCTTC. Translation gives CSARPLLKREAEQFF.

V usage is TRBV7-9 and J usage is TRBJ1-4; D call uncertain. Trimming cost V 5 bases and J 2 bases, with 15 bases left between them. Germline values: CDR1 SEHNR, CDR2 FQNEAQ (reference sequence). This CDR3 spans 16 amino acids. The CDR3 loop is CASSPWRGGTNEKLFF. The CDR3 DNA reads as TGTGCCAGCAGCCCCTGGCGGGGTGGGACTAATGAAAAACTGTTTTTT.

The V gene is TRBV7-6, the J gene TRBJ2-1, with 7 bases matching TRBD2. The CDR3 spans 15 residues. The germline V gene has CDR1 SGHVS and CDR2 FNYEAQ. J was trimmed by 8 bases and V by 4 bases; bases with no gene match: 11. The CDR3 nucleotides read TGTGCCAGCAGCTCAGTAGCGGGTTCCTCCTATGAGCAGTTCTTC. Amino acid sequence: CASSSVAGSSYEQFF. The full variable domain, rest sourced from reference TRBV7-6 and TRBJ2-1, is GAGVSQSPRYKVTKRGQDVALRCDPISGHVSLYWYRQALGQGPEFLTYFNYEAQQDKSGLPNDRFSAERPEGSISTLTIQRTEQRDSAMYRCASSSVAGSSYEQFFGPGTRLTVL.

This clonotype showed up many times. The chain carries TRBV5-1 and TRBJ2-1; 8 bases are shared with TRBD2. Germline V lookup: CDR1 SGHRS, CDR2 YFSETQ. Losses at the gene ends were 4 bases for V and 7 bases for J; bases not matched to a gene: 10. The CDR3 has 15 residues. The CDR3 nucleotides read TGCGCCAGCAGCCCACAGGGACCGGGGGGGAATGAGCAGTTCTTC. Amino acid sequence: CASSPQGPGGNEQFF.

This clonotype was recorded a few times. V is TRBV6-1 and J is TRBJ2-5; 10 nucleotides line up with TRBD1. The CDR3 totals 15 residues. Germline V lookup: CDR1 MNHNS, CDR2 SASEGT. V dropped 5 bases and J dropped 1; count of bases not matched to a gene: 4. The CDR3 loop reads CASSKDRGPQETQYF. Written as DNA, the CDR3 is TGTGCCAGCAGTAAAGACAGGGGGCCCCAAGAGACCCAGTACTTC.

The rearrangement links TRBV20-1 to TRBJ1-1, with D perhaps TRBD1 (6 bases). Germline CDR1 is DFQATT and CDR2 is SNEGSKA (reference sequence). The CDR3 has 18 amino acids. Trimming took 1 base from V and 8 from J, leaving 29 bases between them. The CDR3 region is CSARVGIGNMAGAREAFF. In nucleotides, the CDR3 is TGCAGTGCTAGAGTCGGGATAGGAAATATGGCAGGGGCCCGAGAAGCTTTCTTT.

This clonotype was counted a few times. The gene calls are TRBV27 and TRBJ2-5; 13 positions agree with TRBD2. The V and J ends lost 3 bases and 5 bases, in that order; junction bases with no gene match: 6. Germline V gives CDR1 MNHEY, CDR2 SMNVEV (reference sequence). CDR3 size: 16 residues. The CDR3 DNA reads TGTGCCAGCAGTTTCTCAGGACTAGCGGGAGAGGAGACCCAGTACTTC. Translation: CASSFSGLAGEETQYF.

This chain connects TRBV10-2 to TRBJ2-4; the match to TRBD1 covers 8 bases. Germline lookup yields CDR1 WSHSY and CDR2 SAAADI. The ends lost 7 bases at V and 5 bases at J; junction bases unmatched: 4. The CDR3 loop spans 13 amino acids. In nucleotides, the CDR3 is TGCGCCAGCACCCAGGGGGCCGAAAACATTCAGTACTTC. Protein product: CASTQGAENIQYF.

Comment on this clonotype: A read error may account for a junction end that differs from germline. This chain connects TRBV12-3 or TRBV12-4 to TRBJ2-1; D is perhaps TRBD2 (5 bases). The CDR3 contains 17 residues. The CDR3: CTSSLNSPGTWVNEQFF. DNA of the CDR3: TGTACCAGCAGTTTAAATTCCCCGGGAACTTGGGTCAATGAGCAGTTCTTC.

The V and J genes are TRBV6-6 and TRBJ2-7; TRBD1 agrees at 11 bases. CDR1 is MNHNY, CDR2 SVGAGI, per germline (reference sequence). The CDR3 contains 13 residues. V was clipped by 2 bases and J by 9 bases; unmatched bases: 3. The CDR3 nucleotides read TGTGCCAGCAGTTACGAGGGACAGGGGGGGCAGTACTTC. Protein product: CASSYEGQGGQYF.

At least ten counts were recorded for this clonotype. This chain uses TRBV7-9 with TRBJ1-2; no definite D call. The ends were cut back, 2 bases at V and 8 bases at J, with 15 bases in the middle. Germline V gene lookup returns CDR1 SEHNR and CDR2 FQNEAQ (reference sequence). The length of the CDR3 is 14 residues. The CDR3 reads CASSLNLGTGGYTF. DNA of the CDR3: TGTGCCAGCAGCTTAAATTTAGGCACGGGAGGCTACACCTTC. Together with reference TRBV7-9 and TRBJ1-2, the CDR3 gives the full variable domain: DTGVSQNPRHKITKRGQNVTFRCDPISEHNRLYWYRQTLGQGPEFLTYFQNEAQLEKSRLLSDRFSAERPKGSFSTLEIQRTEQGDSAMYLCASSLNLGTGGYTFGSGTRLTVV.

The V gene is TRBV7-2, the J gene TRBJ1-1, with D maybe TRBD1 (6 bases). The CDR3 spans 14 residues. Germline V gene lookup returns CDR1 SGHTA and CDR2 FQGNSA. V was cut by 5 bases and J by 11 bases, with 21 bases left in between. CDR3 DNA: TGTGCCAGCAGCCTCCTGACAGGAAACCCGAGCGCTTTCTTT. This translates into CASSLLTGNPSAFF. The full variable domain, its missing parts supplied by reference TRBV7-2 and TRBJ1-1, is GAGVSQSPSNKVTEKGKDVELRCDPISGHTALYWYRQSLGQGLEFLIYFQGNSAPDKSGLPSDRFSAERTGGSVSTLTIQRTQQEDSAVYLCASSLLTGNPSAFFGQGTRLTVV.

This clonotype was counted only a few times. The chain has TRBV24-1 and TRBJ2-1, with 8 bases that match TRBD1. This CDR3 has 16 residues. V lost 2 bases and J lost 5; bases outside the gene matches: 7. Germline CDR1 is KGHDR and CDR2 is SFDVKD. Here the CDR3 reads CATSDSDRGDNNEQFF. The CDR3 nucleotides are TGTGCCACCAGTGATTCTGACAGGGGAGACAACAATGAGCAGTTCTTC.